This entry lists 28 T cell receptor beta chains sequenced from one sample in a study of T-cell reconstitution after alpha-beta-depleted transplantation in children. Library preparation (for TCRbeta) was performed with unique molecular identifiers. TCRdb fed the PCR reads into MiXCR, producing one record per CDR3 protein. The sample lists 600,000 to 700,000 distinct CDR3 sequences, 16% occurring once. Sample: PBMCs from the stem cell graft donor, taken from the stem cell graft. Receptors originate from a human donor who donated a stem cell graft to a child with acute myeloid leukemia.

The chain carries TRBV10-3 and TRBJ1-5; TRBD1 agrees at 7 bases. CDR1 is ENHRY and CDR2 is SYGVKD in the germline V gene. V was pared by 2 bases and J by 2 bases, with 3 bases of the junction left unmatched. CDR3 size: 15 residues. CDR3 sequence (DNA): TGTGCCATCAGTGAGACAGGGGAAGGCAATCAGCCCCAGCATTTT. Its protein is CAISETGEGNQPQHF.

This clonotype appeared a few times. The V and J genes are TRBV20-1 and TRBJ2-3, with D tentatively TRBD1 or TRBD2 (6 bases each). Per germline, CDR1 DFQATT and CDR2 SNEGSKA (reference sequence). The CDR3 runs 13 residues. V was shortened by 3 bases and J by 6 bases, with 13 bases between the two germline ends. CDR3 sequence: CSASRGARDTQYF. The DNA for the CDR3 is TGCAGTGCTAGTAGGGGGGCAAGGGATACGCAGTATTTT.

The sample holds many counts of this clonotype. The V gene is TRBV20-1, the J gene TRBJ1-2; a possible D gene is TRBD1 (5 bases). Germline CDR1 reads DFQATT; CDR2 reads SNEGSKA (reference sequence). Trimming took off 3 bases at V and 12 bases at J, with 20 bases between the two ends. The CDR3 spans 13 residues. In DNA form, the CDR3 reads TGCAGTGCTAGGGGAATTACCCAGGGCCCTAACACCTTC. Translated: CSARGITQGPNTF.

This clonotype was counted ten times or more. This rearrangement joins TRBV20-1 to TRBJ2-2, with D uncertain. The CDR3 has 14 residues. V was pared by 2 bases and J by 3 bases, with 10 bases between. Germline lookup yields CDR1 DFQATT and CDR2 SNEGSKA (reference sequence). CDR3 sequence: CSARPGPDTGELFF. The CDR3 DNA follows: TGCAGTGCTAGACCCGGACCCGACACCGGGGAGCTGTTTTTT.

This clonotype was detected ten times or more. This chain uses TRBV29-1 with TRBJ2-3; TRBD2 matches 7 bases. CDR1 is SQVTM and CDR2 is ANQGSEA in the germline V gene. The length of the CDR3 is 14 residues. Trimming at V came to 4 bases and at J to 1 base, leaving 5 bases not matched to a gene. CDR3 sequence reads: CSVGGTKRTDTQYF. The CDR3 bases are TGCAGCGTTGGGGGGACTAAACGCACAGATACGCAGTATTTT.

This clonotype was observed a few times. This sequence joins TRBV10-3 and TRBJ2-2; D gene uncertain. This CDR3 is 11 amino acids long. V shed 6 bases and J shed 6 bases, with 5 bases lying between them. The germline gives CDR1 ENHRY, CDR2 SYGVKD. CDR3 in amino acids: CAISAAGELFF. As DNA, the CDR3 is TGTGCCATCAGCGCAGCCGGGGAGCTGTTTTTT.

This clonotype came up a few times. The V gene is TRBV5-1, the J gene TRBJ2-3; 11 bases match TRBD1. Germline values: CDR1 SGHRS, CDR2 YFSETQ. The CDR3 length is 16 residues. V was pared by 1 base and J by 5 bases, with 6 bases of the junction left unmatched. CDR3 DNA: TGCGCCAGCAGCTTGACTGGACAGGGGGCTGGAGATACGCAGTATTTT. Translation gives CASSLTGQGAGDTQYF.

This clonotype was seen a handful of times. This sequence joins TRBV6-2 or TRBV6-3 and TRBJ2-1; no clear D gene. V was shortened by 8 bases and J by 10 bases, with 12 bases between the two germline ends. Germline V lookup: CDR1 MNHEY, CDR2 SVGEGT. This CDR3 has 11 amino acids. The CDR3 spells CASVLGEEQFF. In DNA form, the CDR3 reads TGTGCCAGCGTTCTAGGAGAGGAGCAGTTCTTC.

This chain connects TRBV5-5 to TRBJ2-1; D unclear. The CDR3 covers 13 residues. V was shortened by 0 bases and J by 3 bases, with 4 bases between the two germline ends. Germline V gene sequence: CDR1 SGHKS, CDR2 YYEKEE (reference sequence). As DNA, the CDR3 is TGTGCCAGCAGCTTGGATCACTACAATGAGCAGTTCTTC. Its protein is CASSLDHYNEQFF.

This clonotype was detected ten times or more. The J gene is TRBJ2-7, the V gene TRBV11-2, with 9 bases aligning to TRBD1. The CDR3 spans 14 residues. V trimming: 5 bases; J trimming: 3 bases; junction bases outside the gene matches: 5. CDR1 is SGHAT, CDR2 FQNNGV, per germline. The CDR3 DNA sequence: TGTGCCAGCAGCCACGGGACAGGGTTCTACGAGCAGTACGTC. Translating it yields CASSHGTGFYEQYV.

This clonotype showed up just a few times. The chain combines TRBV5-1 with TRBJ1-4, with a possible D match to TRBD1 (5 bases). V was cut by 4 bases and J by 7 bases, with 14 bases left in between. Germline CDR1 reads SGHRS; CDR2 reads YFSETQ. This CDR3 is built from 14 residues. The CDR3 DNA is TGCGCCAGCAGCATCCAGGGTGTGAGTGAAAAACTGTTTTTT. As protein: CASSIQGVSEKLFF.

In this sample, this clonotype turned up many times. The V and J genes are TRBV20-1 and TRBJ1-2; a possible D gene is TRBD1 (5 bases). Germline-derived CDR1 and CDR2 are DFQATT and SNEGSKA (reference sequence). Trimming cost V 5 bases and J 2 bases, with 18 bases left between them. The CDR3 spans 15 residues. The CDR3 reads CSARRVGTLNYGYTF. Here the CDR3 DNA reads TGCAGTGCTCGCCGGGTCGGGACCTTAAACTATGGCTACACCTTC.

This clonotype was seen repeatedly, ten times or more. The chain couples TRBV12-3 or TRBV12-4 to TRBJ1-2, with D perhaps TRBD1 (6 bases). V lost 5 bases and J lost 4, with 17 bases in between. The CDR3 runs 15 residues. This CDR3 is CASSQRPGTSYGYTF. The DNA of the CDR3 is TGTGCCAGCAGTCAGCGACCCGGGACAAGCTATGGCTACACCTTC.

The chain carries TRBV7-2 and TRBJ1-5; D is ambiguous. Germline loops: CDR1 SGHTA, CDR2 FQGNSA. V was trimmed by 5 bases and J by 0 bases, leaving 11 bases between them. CDR3 length: 15 residues. The CDR3 spells CASSGLGNSNQPQHF. CDR3 bases: TGTGCCAGCAGCGGCTTGGGCAATAGCAATCAGCCCCAGCATTTT.

This chain connects TRBV27 to TRBJ1-2, with 7 bases aligning to TRBD1. The germline V gene has CDR1 MNHEY and CDR2 SMNVEV (reference sequence). The CDR3 is made up of 16 amino acids. J was trimmed by 0 bases and V by 2 bases; bases with no gene match: 6. The CDR3 DNA reads TGTGCCAGCAGTTTAATTTCGGACAGGACTAACTATGGCTACACCTTC. Translation: CASSLISDRTNYGYTF.

With regard to this clonotype: This sequence may be a read error, since a much larger clone differs from it by one base. This sequence joins TRBV25-1 and TRBJ2-7, with TRBD2 as a possible D gene (6 bases). Germline V gene sequence: CDR1 MGHDK, CDR2 SYGVNS. The ends were cut back, 3 bases at V and 2 bases at J, with 11 bases in the middle. There are 14 residues in the CDR3. The CDR3 DNA reads as TGTGCCAGCAGTGAGGCGGGGAGCCCCTACGAGCAGTACTTC. Its translation is CASSEAGSPYEQYF.

This rearrangement joins TRBV20-1 to TRBJ2-2; D remains unclear. Trimming took off 5 bases at V and 9 bases at J, with 16 bases between the two ends. The CDR3 has 13 amino acids. In germline, CDR1 is DFQATT, CDR2 SNEGSKA (reference sequence). The CDR3 spells CSALRNRNWELFF. In DNA, the CDR3 is TGCAGTGCTCTTCGGAATCGTAACTGGGAGCTGTTTTTT.

This clonotype was counted a few times. This sequence joins TRBV3-1 and TRBJ1-2, with a weak D call TRBD1 (6 bases). The CDR3 is 14 residues long. The V end was cut by 4 bases, the J end by 1 base, with 10 bases between. Germline CDR1 and CDR2: LGHDT and YNNKEL (reference sequence). The CDR3: CASSRRGINYGYTF. CDR3 DNA: TGTGCCAGCAGCCGGAGGGGGATTAACTATGGCTACACCTTC.

This clonotype was counted many times. The gene calls are TRBV20-1 and TRBJ2-2; 8 positions agree with TRBD2. The CDR3 has 14 residues. CDR1 is DFQATT and CDR2 is SNEGSKA in the germline V gene (reference sequence). The V and J ends lost 3 bases and 5 bases, in that order; junction bases with no gene match: 5. As DNA, the CDR3 is TGCAGTGCTAGTCAAGCGGGGGTAACCGGGGAGCTGTTTTTT. This translates into CSASQAGVTGELFF.

About this clonotype: Given a much more abundant clone one base away, this may be a read error. The CDR3 DNA sequence: TGCAGTGCTAGAGGGGGCGGGAGGTCCGGGGAGCTGTTTTTT. It is translated as CSARGGGRSGELFF. J is TRBJ2-2 and V is TRBV20-1, with 8 bases fitting TRBD2. The CDR3 consists of 14 residues. The trim removed 1 base at V and 6 bases at J, leaving 4 bases unmatched. Germline V gene data show CDR1 as DFQATT and CDR2 as SNEGSKA (reference sequence).

This clonotype was detected only a few times. The chain uses TRBV7-2 and TRBJ1-2; D unclear. Germline CDR1 and CDR2: SGHTA and FQGNSA. The CDR3 covers 14 residues. V was cut by 4 bases and J by 4 bases, with 13 bases left in between. The CDR3 protein is CASSSQDRIYGYTF. In nucleotides, the CDR3 is TGTGCCAGCAGCTCCCAGGACCGGATCTATGGCTACACCTTC. The variable domain in full, with the rest retrieved from reference TRBV7-2 and TRBJ1-2, is GAGVSQSPSNKVTEKGKDVELRCDPISGHTALYWYRQSLGQGLEFLIYFQGNSAPDKSGLPSDRFSAERTGGSVSTLTIQRTQQEDSAVYLCASSSQDRIYGYTFGSGTRLTVV.

This clonotype was counted ten times or more. V gene TRBV20-1 combines with J gene TRBJ2-2; tentative D call: TRBD2 (6 bases). Trimming removed 6 bases from V and 0 bases from J, with 23 bases in between. The germline V gene encodes CDR1 DFQATT and CDR2 SNEGSKA (reference sequence). The CDR3 extends over 18 amino acids. For the CDR3, the DNA is TGCAGTGCCGCTGTCTTAATCGGGAGCGGTTCGAACACCGGGGAGCTGTTTTTT. Translated, it gives CSAAVLIGSGSNTGELFF.

The V gene is TRBV12-3 or TRBV12-4, the J gene TRBJ2-7; no reliable D call. The germline V and J ends were trimmed by 6 bases and 3 bases, with 18 bases remaining between them. The CDR3 totals 15 residues. The CDR3 here is CASSPRVAPVYEQYF. CDR3 nucleotides: TGTGCCAGCAGCCCAAGGGTAGCCCCGGTCTACGAGCAGTACTTC.

This clonotype was seen a handful of times. The chain employs TRBV30 and TRBJ2-7; D uncertain. This CDR3 is built from 13 residues. V was shortened by 3 bases and J by 0 bases, with 9 bases between the two germline ends. CDR1 GTSNPN and CDR2 SVGIG come from the germline V gene (reference sequence). This CDR3 is CAWRGEVSYEQYF. CDR3 bases: TGTGCCTGGAGGGGCGAGGTCTCCTACGAGCAGTACTTC.

This clonotype occurred a few times. The chain joins TRBV6-2 or TRBV6-3 to TRBJ1-2; 7 bases fit TRBD1. The CDR3 has 13 residues. CDR1 and CDR2 from the germline V gene are MNHEY and SVGEGT. Trimming removed 6 bases from V and 5 bases from J; junction bases left unmatched: 6. The CDR3 loop is CASRRTGLYGYTF. The CDR3 DNA is TGTGCCAGCAGACGGACAGGCTTGTATGGCTACACCTTC.

This clonotype was picked up a small number of times. The DNA of the CDR3 is TGTGCCAGCAGCTTGAGGCAGTACTCAACTAATGAAAAACTGTTTTTT. It encodes CASSLRQYSTNEKLFF. This chain links TRBV5-5 with TRBJ1-4; D not certain. CDR3 length equals 16 residues. Per the germline V gene, CDR1 is SGHKS and CDR2 is YYEKEE (reference sequence). The V gene lost 1 base and the J gene lost 0 bases, with 10 bases spanning the gap.

This clonotype was detected ten times or more. The chain employs TRBV4-3 and TRBJ2-7, with 8 bases matching TRBD1. Trimming at V came to 4 bases and at J to 3 bases, leaving 5 bases not matched to a gene. Per germline, CDR1 LGHNA and CDR2 YSLEER. The CDR3 covers 14 residues. CDR3 region: CASSLATGGYEQYF. CDR3 in DNA: TGCGCCAGCAGCCTCGCCACAGGGGGCTACGAGCAGTACTTC.

This clonotype was detected ten times or more. One junction end does not reproduce the germline sequence, and a read error may be involved. The genes are TRBV12-3 or TRBV12-4 and TRBJ1-2; the D is unclear. The CDR3 totals 11 residues. The CDR3 loop reads CASSRSSPSSF. In nucleotides, the CDR3 is TGTGCCAGCAGCCGATCTTCTCCTTCCTCCTTC.